This T cell receptor (beta chain) is from a study of CD8 T cells in seronegative destructive rheumatoid arthritis (dated by TCRdb to the early 2020s). With regard to the full study: Seven of the eight CND-RA patients were receiving biological drugs at sampling. Researchers compared peripheral CD8+ TCRbeta repertoires from patients with CCP-negative destructive rheumatoid arthritis (CND-RA) against repertoires from newly diagnosed seropositive RA, seronegative RA and healthy controls. Comparison cohorts of seropositive RA, seronegative RA and healthy controls came from an earlier published TCRbeta dataset rather than new sequencing.

Genomic DNA from CD8+ cells was used for TCRbeta sequencing according to the manufacturer's instructions. A genomics technology centre in Finland ran the TCRbeta sequencing, which was done with the immunoSEQ assay. In the source study's methods: Clonotype tables generated by the immunoSEQ preprocessing pipeline were converted into VDJtools format, and non-productive clonotypes were filtered out. Samples with fewer than 10,000 reads were excluded, the remaining samples were subsampled to 10,000 reads, and most of the eight CND-RA samples met this threshold. Using the VDJtools CalcDiversityStats function on data subsampled to 10,000 reads, the Shannon-Wiener, Simpson and clonality indices were calculated. To infer antigen specificity, non-singleton TCRbeta clonotypes were hard-matched against VDJdb, with no mismatches permitted. CDR3 sequences differing by one amino acid (Hamming distance 1) were grouped into clusters with potentially shared antigen targets. Public clonotypes were tested for group enrichment with one-sided Fisher's exact tests after resampling groups to six samples, repeated ten times. The table comes from immuneACCESS by way of TCRdb, which keeps in-frame sequences with V and J called. Part of the clones is missing from these tables; in studies checked, under half for an unresolved V gene and the rest for unknown reasons. That table gives V, J and clone size, and the DNA gave D and trimming. The sample table holds several thousand clones, of which approximately 70% were seen once. Around a third of the sample belongs to the ten largest clones.

From a lookup of the germline V gene, CDR1 and CDR2 are SNHLY and FYNNEI. The CDR3 measures 12 amino acids from cysteine to phenylalanine. Solely the CDR3 DNA is kept, with 36 bases framed from the first base. Beyond this particular receptor, the publication reports: More CMV-reactive and fewer influenza A-reactive CD8+ TCRbeta sequences were observed in CND-RA repertoires than in controls and other RA subtypes. The small size of the CND-RA cohort was noted as a limitation of the study. Without diagnostic samples, TCR repertoire differences may partly reflect poor disease control over the years rather than being present at onset. The authors read the apparently distinct set of enriched public clonotypes carried by CND-RA patients as support for a separate disease subset. Across the 100,000 to 150,000 clonotypes tested, no public clonotype enrichment was retained after Benjamini-Hochberg correction. With age adjusted for, CD8+ TCRbeta repertoires in CND-RA patients appeared less diverse and more clonal than repertoires in other RA subtypes.

The CND-RA patients tested negative on the clinical CCP2 antibody test, and joint destruction in these patients kept progressing despite active therapy. Every CND-RA patient showed typical joint destruction in the wrists and ankles and had failed conventional anti-rheumatic therapy. Instead of being sampled at diagnosis, CND-RA patients were sampled after long disease histories, which in several cases spanned decades. Each patient provided roughly 50 millilitres of EDTA-anticoagulated peripheral blood. Peripheral blood mononuclear cells were isolated by Ficoll-Paque PLUS density gradient separation. CD8+ cells were isolated from fresh or cryopreserved PBMCs by AutoMACS magnetic bead positive selection, with purity checked by flow cytometry. Genomic DNA was extracted with Nucleospin Tissue or Tissue XS kits and quantified on a Qubit 2.0 fluorometer. Worth noting for this clone: Its antigen is currently not known. It has no much larger one-base neighbor in the sample; base qualities were not kept.

The sequence joins TRBV2 to TRBJ2-5; 11 bases in the junction line up with TRBD1. The better agreement between TRBJ2-7 and the DNA end casts doubt on the J call. The TCR sequence derives from a woman aged 50-75 years with seronegative destructive rheumatoid arthritis. Sequenced material: CD8+ T cells from blood. CDR3 protein: CAGGQGAYEQYF. The DNA is TGTGCCGGAGGACAGGGGGCGTACGAGCAGTACTTC.